These 9 T cell receptor beta chains were all obtained from the same sample, sequenced in a study of tumor and adjacent non-tumor tissue in lung cancer. The template was RNA from unsorted bulk tissue. The library came from three nested PCR rounds adapted from ARM-PCR protocols. TCRdb processed the multiplex PCR reads anew with MiXCR; each CDR3 protein has one entry. The table includes roughly 81,000 distinct CDR3 sequences, 61% detected once. Sequencing was carried out using lung tumor tissue. These receptor sequences come from a man in his 70s with non-small cell lung cancer.

The chain recombines TRBV11-2 with TRBJ1-4; a possible D gene is TRBD1 (6 bases). The germline V gene has CDR1 SGHAT and CDR2 FQNNGV. The CDR3 length is 15 residues. The CDR3 spells CASSLSPGDWEKLFF. In nucleotides, the CDR3 is TGTGCTAGTAGCTTATCCCCAGGGGACTGGGAAAAACTGTTTTTT.

Concerning this clonotype itself: A much bigger clone sits one base away, suggesting this may be a read error. The chain has TRBV6-6 and TRBJ2-7; 12 bases map to TRBD1. The CDR3 length is 16 residues. Germline CDR1 reads MNHNY; CDR2 reads SVGAGI (reference sequence). CDR3 residues: CASSYGDGTGGYERYF. For the CDR3, the DNA is TGTGCCAGCAGTTACGGGGACGGGACAGGGGGCTACGAGCGGTACTTC.

Many counts were recorded for this clonotype. This chain uses TRBV5-6 with TRBJ2-7; TRBD2 agrees at 12 bases. The CDR3 is 14 amino acids. CDR1 is SGHDT, CDR2 YYEEEE, per germline. V shed 5 bases, J shed 2 bases, and the junction held 2 bases outside the gene matches. The CDR3 bases are TGTGCCAGCAGTCTAGCGGGAGGGCCCTACGAGCAGTACTTC. Its translation is CASSLAGGPYEQYF.

Comment on this clonotype: The junction departs from the called germline gene at one end, perhaps through a read error. The CDR3 reads CTSSQTGYSNQPQHF. Written as DNA, the CDR3 is TGCACCAGCAGCCAGACAGGGTATAGCAATCAGCCCCAACATTTT. The chain recombines TRBV5-1 with TRBJ1-5; 7 nucleotides line up with TRBD1. Germline V gives CDR1 SGHRS, CDR2 YFSETQ. The CDR3 contains 15 residues.

With regard to this clonotype: Given a much more abundant clone one base away, this may be a read error. The rearrangement joins TRBV6-1 to TRBJ2-1; perhaps TRBD2 as D (6 bases). This CDR3 has 16 amino acids. Per the germline V gene, CDR1 is MNHNS and CDR2 is SASEGT. The CDR3 sequence: CVSSEQISGSYNEQFF. The CDR3 nucleotides read TGTGTCAGCAGTGAACAGATTAGCGGCTCCTACAATGAGCAGTTCTTC.

This chain's CDR3 is CASSSRLSGNTIYF. The CDR3 DNA reads TGCGCCAGCAGCTCCAGGCTCTCTGGAAACACCATATATTTT. The chain joins TRBV5-1 to TRBJ1-3; D is ambiguous. CDR3 size: 14 residues. Germline loops: CDR1 SGHRS, CDR2 YFSETQ. V lost 3 bases and J lost 0, with 7 bases in between.

Details on this clonotype: Lacking the conserved final phenylalanine or tryptophan, this CDR3 likely reflects a read error. The chain carries TRBV11-2 and TRBJ1-2; D ambiguous. The germline V gene encodes CDR1 SGHAT and CDR2 FQNNGV. The CDR3 has 13 residues. Trimming cost V 6 bases and J 8 bases, with 16 bases left between them. The CDR3: CASSPRVGSGYTS. Written as DNA, the CDR3 is TGTGCCAGCAGTCCTCGGGTGGGGTCCGGCTACACCTCC.

Worth noting for this clonotype: The junction does not match germline at one end; this may be a read error. The chain couples TRBV11-1 to TRBJ2-5, with D possibly being TRBD2 (5 bases). The CDR3 consists of 15 residues. The germline V gene encodes CDR1 SGHAT and CDR2 FQDESV (reference sequence). The CDR3 here is CASSLSSRTQGTQYF. CDR3 nucleotides: TGTGCCAGCAGCTTATCCTCCAGGACTCAAGGGACCCAGTACTTC.

About this clonotype: Mismatch with germline at one junction end may stem from a read error. The chain links TRBV5-5 to TRBJ2-5, with D tentatively TRBD2 (7 bases). CDR1 is SGHKS, CDR2 YYEKEE, per germline (reference sequence). The CDR3 totals 15 residues. Here the CDR3 DNA reads TGTGCCAGCATCCCAAGGGGGAGCAGGGAGGGGACCCAGTACTTT. Amino acids: CASIPRGSREGTQYF.